What follows is one T cell receptor (beta chain) and its context. These data come from a study of CD8 T cells in ankylosing spondylitis. TCRdb used MiXCR to reprocess the 5' RACE reads, holding one entry per CDR3 protein. The profile shows 45,000 or so distinct CDR3 sequences, 8% to 13% of them singletons. V shed 2 bases and J 1 base; nucleotides not matched to a gene: 3. The CDR3 is made up of 15 amino acids. CDR1 and CDR2 from the germline V gene are ENHRY and SYGVKD. The specimen was blood, either unsorted or a sorted T cell fraction (not recorded which). This sequence joins TRBV10-3 and TRBJ1-1; 8 nucleotides agree with TRBD1. The TCR comes from a male donor with ankylosing spondylitis or in good health (not recorded which). The CDR3 DNA is TGTGCCATCAGTGAGGCGGGACAGGAGAACACTGAAGCTTTCTTT. Amino acid sequence: CAISEAGQENTEAFF.